This TCR beta chain was sequenced during a study of T-cell reconstitution after alpha-beta-depleted transplantation in children. It was with unique molecular identifiers that the TCRbeta library was prepared. TCRdb processed the PCR reads anew with MiXCR; each CDR3 protein has one entry. Among 100,000 to 130,000 distinct CDR3 sequences listed, approximately 6% were seen once. This clonotype was picked up many times. Losses at the gene ends were 3 bases for V and 7 bases for J; bases not matched to a gene: 3. The CDR3 is 14 amino acids. V is TRBV12-3 or TRBV12-4 and J is TRBJ1-2, with TRBD1 matching 12 bases. Sequenced material: PBMCs, mostly from graft donor cells, taken 360 days after TCRalphabeta/CD19-depleted stem cell transplant. This clonotype was sampled from a male patient under 10 years old who had a stem cell transplant for acute lymphoblastic leukemia, so the T cells may come from the graft donor. The CDR3 here is CASSLGQGAPGYTF. The DNA of the CDR3 is TGTGCCAGCAGTTTGGGACAGGGGGCGCCTGGCTACACCTTC.